Given below is one TCR beta chain in context. What it binds is unknown. Germline loops: CDR1 SGHRS, CDR2 YFSETQ. This CDR3 has 15 residues. With 3 bases clipped from V and 3 bases from J, the junction kept 6 bases outside the gene matches. These data come from a study of CD8 T cells in Susac syndrome. General study findings and limits: TCR sequencing and HLA analysis covered a relatively small number of individuals.

With random hexamers, reverse transcription was performed on roughly 0.5 to 1 ug of RNA. Using its own MiXCR run on the immunoSEQ multiplex PCR reads, TCRdb lists one record per CDR3 protein. This table has some 190,000 distinct CDR3 sequences, just under 95% appearing once. What was sequenced was CD4+ T cells from PBMCs. The chain uses TRBV5-1 and TRBJ2-7, with 10 nucleotides matching TRBD1. This TCR derives from a human donor in good health. CDR3 residues: CASSSTGTGVYEQYF. In nucleotides, the CDR3 is TGCGCCAGCAGCTCTACCGGGACAGGGGTCTACGAGCAGTACTTC.